What follows describes a single T cell receptor (beta chain). Its antigen is currently unknown. Trimming removed 6 bases from V and 4 bases from J, with 18 bases in between. Per the germline V gene, CDR1 is SNHLY and CDR2 is FYNNEI. CDR3 length: 15 amino acids. The data stem from a study of high-grade serous ovarian cancer treatment subgroups. Regarding the study as a whole: Repertoire analysis covered CDR3 alone, not CDR1 or CDR2.

The tumor samples were collected prior to definitive surgery or chemotherapy. Profiling relied on immunoSEQ multiplex PCR, and the TCRdb table lists in-frame clones only, not all of them. The repertoire holds 7,500 or so clones, with just under 80% as singletons. The chain is built from TRBV2 and TRBJ1-2, with a possible D match to TRBD1 (6 bases). This sequence originates from a human donor with high-grade serous ovarian cancer. Sequenced input: tumor tissue. CDR3 sequence reads: CASSPFQGQSYGYTF. The CDR3 DNA sequence: TGTGCCAGCAGCCCATTCCAAGGACAGTCCTATGGCTACACCTTC.